Listed here are 27 T cell receptor beta chains from one sample, sequenced in a study of blood T cells in healthy people across ages. A sample-barcoded 5' primer and a J-beta primer mix were used in a second PCR of roughly 7 to 11 cycles. TCRdb ran MiXCR on the 5' RACE reads and lists one entry per CDR3 protein. This sample has about 780,000 distinct CDR3 sequences; more than 35% occur once, and the top ten carry 15% to 20%. Input material: blood. The receptors stem from an elderly man in good health.

V usage is TRBV7-9 and J usage is TRBJ2-1; 13 bases line up with TRBD2. Germline V gives CDR1 SEHNR, CDR2 FQNEAQ (reference sequence). CDR3 length equals 17 residues. V shed 0 bases and J 12 bases; nucleotides not matched to a gene: 11. Here the CDR3 reads CASSLASVGTSGDRQFF. DNA for the CDR3: TGTGCCAGCAGCTTAGCGTCCGTAGGGACTAGCGGGGATCGGCAGTTCTTC.

The chain is built from TRBV20-1 and TRBJ1-5; D is uncertain. Germline-derived CDR1 and CDR2 are DFQATT and SNEGSKA (reference sequence). The CDR3 is made up of 14 amino acids. The ends were cut back, 6 bases at V and 0 bases at J, with 12 bases in the middle. CDR3 protein: CSALDVSSNQPQHF. The CDR3 DNA reads TGCAGTGCCTTGGACGTTTCTAGCAATCAGCCCCAGCATTTT.

V and J are TRBV14 and TRBJ2-5; D might be TRBD1 (6 bases). Trimming cost V 11 bases and J 11 bases, with 27 bases left between them. The CDR3 has 14 amino acids. Looked up from germline, CDR1 is SGHDN and CDR2 is FVKESK. CDR3 in amino acids: CAGTQGHLQKEQYF. The CDR3 bases are TGTGCCGGTACGCAGGGACACCTCCAAAAGGAGCAGTACTTC. Supplemented by reference TRBV14 and TRBJ2-5, the full variable domain reads EAGVTQFPSHSVIEKGQTVTLRCDPISGHDNLYWYRRVMGKEIKFLLHFVKESKQDESGMPNNRFLAERTGGTYSTLKVQPAELEDSGVYFCAGTQGHLQKEQYFGPGTRLLVL.

J is TRBJ1-2 and V is TRBV3-1, with a weak D call TRBD1 (5 bases). The CDR3 runs to 14 residues. Trimming shortened V by 4 bases and J by 8 bases, and 17 bases separated the two germline ends. The germline V gene has CDR1 LGHDT and CDR2 YNNKEL (reference sequence). This CDR3 is CASSPSFGAGGYTF. The CDR3 DNA reads TGTGCCAGCAGCCCCAGCTTTGGGGCGGGGGGCTACACCTTC. Together with reference TRBV3-1 and TRBJ1-2, the CDR3 gives the full variable domain: DTAVSQTPKYLVTQMGNDKSIKCEQNLGHDTMYWYKQDSKKFLKIMFSYNNKELIINETVPNRFSPKSPDKAHLNLHINSLELGDSAVYFCASSPSFGAGGYTFGSGTRLTVV.

The chain is built from TRBV12-3 or TRBV12-4 and TRBJ1-5; D may be TRBD1 (5 bases). Between the trimmed V and J ends, which lost 7 bases and 0 bases, there was a span of 13 bases. This CDR3 spans 15 amino acids. The CDR3 loop is CASTPTVNSNQPQHF. CDR3 DNA sequence: TGTGCCAGCACCCCGACAGTAAATAGCAATCAGCCCCAGCATTTT.

The chain has TRBV9 and TRBJ2-1; tentative D call: TRBD2 (5 bases). CDR1 and CDR2 from the germline V gene are SGDLS and YYNGEE. This CDR3 has 14 amino acids. The V end was cut by 3 bases, the J end by 10 bases, with 17 bases between. CDR3 protein: CASSGVDLPGEQFF. The CDR3 coding sequence is TGTGCCAGCAGCGGCGTGGACTTACCGGGGGAGCAGTTCTTC.

V and J are TRBV27 and TRBJ2-3; TRBD2 matches at 10 bases. Per germline, CDR1 MNHEY and CDR2 SMNVEV (reference sequence). The CDR3 contains 14 residues. After removal of 7 bases from V and 2 bases from J, the junction contained 3 bases not matched to a gene. The CDR3 DNA sequence: TGTGCCAGCAAGCGGGGGGGCCTCACAGATACGCAGTATTTT. This sequence encodes CASKRGGLTDTQYF.

The chain recombines TRBV7-8 with TRBJ1-1; 7 bases align to TRBD1. After removal of 5 bases from V and 5 bases from J, the junction contained 8 bases not matched to a gene. Germline CDR1 is SGHVS and CDR2 is FQNEAQ. This CDR3 region has 14 residues. The CDR3 DNA follows: TGTGCCAGCAGCGAAACAGGGGTAAGGACTGAAGCTTTCTTT. Its translation: CASSETGVRTEAFF.

This clonotype was observed a few times. The chain links TRBV5-1 to TRBJ1-4, with 8 bases fitting TRBD1. CDR1 SGHRS and CDR2 YFSETQ come from the germline V gene. The CDR3 is 14 residues long. Losses at the gene ends were 8 bases for V and 8 bases for J; bases not matched to a gene: 11. The CDR3 region has the DNA TGCGCCAGTAGGACCGGGACAGGCGGCGAAAAACTGTTTTTT. Translated, it gives CASRTGTGGEKLFF.

This clonotype showed up just a few times. The gene calls are TRBV29-1 and TRBJ1-1; perhaps TRBD1 as D (6 bases). V lost 3 bases to trimming and J lost 5 bases, with 7 bases between them. Germline CDR1 and CDR2: SQVTM and ANQGSEA. This CDR3 has 11 residues. CDR3 bases: TGCAGCGTTGACAGGGGTACTGAAGCTTTCTTT. Its protein is CSVDRGTEAFF.

This clonotype occurred once. The rearrangement uses TRBV27 and TRBJ2-3; a possible D gene is TRBD1 (6 bases). V lost 5 bases and J 1 base, leaving 16 bases between the germline ends. CDR3 length: 16 amino acids. CDR1 and CDR2 from the germline V gene are MNHEY and SMNVEV (reference sequence). The CDR3 nucleotides read TGTGCCAGCAGTCCGCGAGGGGGACGGGGCACAGATACGCAGTATTTT. Its translation is CASSPRGGRGTDTQYF.

This clonotype was detected ten times or more. The genes are TRBV4-3 and TRBJ2-3; D not resolved. The germline gives CDR1 LGHNA, CDR2 YSLEER. CDR3 length: 19 amino acids. Trimming stripped 0 bases from V and 0 bases from J, with 19 bases between. CDR3 DNA: TGCGCCAGCAGCCAAGACCCGCCCTGGGGTGGAGTTAGCACAGATACGCAGTATTTT. It yields the protein CASSQDPPWGGVSTDTQYF.

The CDR3 protein is CSVASGTDEQYF. The CDR3, as DNA: TGCAGCGTTGCTAGCGGGACTGACGAGCAGTACTTC. The gene calls are TRBV29-1 and TRBJ2-5; the match to TRBD2 covers 9 bases. The end of the DNA fits TRBJ2-7 better, so the J call may be wrong. Germline V CDR1 and CDR2: SQVTM, ANQGSEA. CDR3 size: 12 residues.

This clonotype appeared many times. The rearrangement joins TRBV18 to TRBJ2-7; the D is unclear. The CDR3 is made up of 14 amino acids. V dropped 0 bases and J dropped 3 bases, with 9 bases sitting between them. From germline, CDR1 is KGHSH and CDR2 LQKENI. In DNA form, the CDR3 reads TGTGCCAGCTCACCACCGACCCAGTTCTACGAGCAGTACTTC. Its translation is CASSPPTQFYEQYF.

The genes are TRBV20-1 and TRBJ2-5; D is uncertain. CDR3 size: 13 residues. CDR1 DFQATT and CDR2 SNEGSKA come from the germline V gene (reference sequence). V lost 0 bases and J lost 5, with 10 bases in between. The CDR3 region has the DNA TGCAGTGCTAGAGAGGGGTTTCTGGAGACCCAGTACTTC. Amino acid sequence: CSAREGFLETQYF.

The sample holds a few counts of this clonotype. The genes are TRBV5-1 and TRBJ2-1; 8 bases match TRBD1. The V and J ends lost 5 bases and 0 bases, in that order; junction bases with no gene match: 4. The CDR3 has 15 amino acids. CDR1 and CDR2 (germline): SGHRS, YFSETQ. The CDR3 sequence: CASSRQGSSYNEQFF. In nucleotides, the CDR3 is TGCGCCAGCAGTAGACAGGGGAGCTCCTACAATGAGCAGTTCTTC.

V and J are TRBV4-3 and TRBJ2-2, with D possibly TRBD2 on 6 matching bases. Trimming stripped 3 bases from V and 6 bases from J, with 8 bases between. The germline V gene has CDR1 LGHNA and CDR2 YSLEER. The CDR3 sequence is 13 residues long. The chain's CDR3 is CASSQTRAGELFF. CDR3 nucleotide sequence: TGCGCCAGCAGCCAGACTAGGGCCGGGGAGCTGTTTTTT.

This chain joins TRBV27 and TRBJ2-1; D uncertain. V was shortened by 3 bases and J by 9 bases, with 12 bases between the two germline ends. The CDR3 is 13 residues long. The germline V gene encodes CDR1 MNHEY and CDR2 SMNVEV (reference sequence). The CDR3 nucleotides are TGTGCCAGCAGTTTTGAGCGACCCGCTGAGCAGTTCTTC. It is translated as CASSFERPAEQFF.

This clonotype was recorded only once. V is TRBV6-2 or TRBV6-3 and J is TRBJ2-1; 9 nucleotides align to TRBD2. V was pared by 8 bases and J by 10 bases, with 21 bases of the junction left unmatched. This CDR3 spans 17 amino acids. Germline CDR1 MNHEY, CDR2 SVGEGT. The CDR3 DNA reads TGTGCCAGCGGACCCTCTCGGCGGGGGGGCCGCTTTGAAGAGCAGTTCTTC. Translating gives CASGPSRRGGRFEEQFF.

The chain has TRBV4-3 and TRBJ2-4; 8 bases are shared with TRBD2. V shed 3 bases, J shed 4 bases, and the junction held 14 bases outside the gene matches. Looked up from germline, CDR1 is LGHNA and CDR2 is YSLEER. The CDR3 length is 18 residues. CDR3 sequence: CASSQAPRGAGGKNIQYF. CDR3 in DNA: TGCGCCAGCAGCCAGGCCCCCCGCGGGGCGGGGGGTAAAAACATTCAGTACTTC.

This chain uses TRBV5-1 with TRBJ2-2; the D is unclear. Per germline, CDR1 SGHRS and CDR2 YFSETQ. V was shortened by 5 bases and J by 0 bases, with 8 bases between the two germline ends. This CDR3 has 14 residues. The CDR3 sequence: CASRYKTNTGELFF. CDR3 DNA sequence: TGCGCCAGCAGATACAAAACGAACACCGGGGAGCTGTTTTTT.

The table lists this clonotype with a few counts. J is TRBJ1-2 and V is TRBV12-3 or TRBV12-4; D possibly corresponds to TRBD1 (5 bases). This CDR3 is 19 amino acids long. V lost 3 bases, J lost 5 bases, and 28 bases lay in between. CDR3 protein: CASSFGPETEMSFGYGYTF. As DNA, the CDR3 is TGTGCCAGCAGTTTTGGGCCCGAGACAGAGATGTCTTTCGGGTATGGCTACACCTTC.

A few counts support this clonotype. The chain uses TRBV20-1 and TRBJ2-1; TRBD2 is a possible D gene (6 bases). The CDR3 runs 14 residues. Per the germline V gene, CDR1 is DFQATT and CDR2 is SNEGSKA (reference sequence). The V gene lost 4 bases and the J gene lost 3 bases, with 13 bases spanning the gap. CDR3 region: CSAKGAGLYNEQFF. For the CDR3, the DNA is TGCAGTGCTAAGGGAGCGGGCCTCTACAATGAGCAGTTCTTC.

This clonotype was picked up a small number of times. The chain employs TRBV7-2 and TRBJ2-3; 7 bases fit TRBD1. Looked up from germline, CDR1 is SGHTA and CDR2 is FQGNSA. The CDR3 runs to 15 residues. V dropped 4 bases and J dropped 2; count of bases not matched to a gene: 6. This CDR3 is CASSSPGQTTDTQYF. CDR3 in DNA: TGTGCCAGCAGCTCACCGGGACAGACCACAGATACGCAGTATTTT.

Note on this clonotype: This clone may be a read error of a much larger clone one base away. The chain uses TRBV4-3 and TRBJ2-6; possibly TRBD1 or TRBD2 for D (5 bases each). The germline V gene has CDR1 LGHNA and CDR2 YSLEER. The CDR3 has 14 amino acids. CDR3 sequence: CASSQGAGASVLTF. The CDR3 coding sequence is TGCGCCAGCAGCCAAGGGGCCGGGGCCAGCGTCCTGACTTTC.

The chain is built from TRBV3-1 and TRBJ2-1; D remains ambiguous. V was clipped by 1 base and J by 0 bases, with 10 bases between them. Germline V gene lookup returns CDR1 LGHDT and CDR2 YNNKEL (reference sequence). This CDR3 spans 16 amino acids. CDR3: CASSQGPPSSYNEQFF. The CDR3 DNA is TGTGCCAGCAGCCAAGGGCCCCCGAGCTCCTACAATGAGCAGTTCTTC.

This clonotype came up once. V and J are TRBV7-2 and TRBJ2-7; 7 bases are shared with TRBD1. J lost 7 bases, V lost 6 bases, and 18 bases had no gene match. The CDR3 sequence is 16 residues long. Germline V gene sequence: CDR1 SGHTA, CDR2 FQGNSA. The CDR3: CASRPSGGNPYNEQYF. DNA of the CDR3: TGTGCCAGCAGGCCTTCAGGGGGAAACCCCTACAATGAGCAGTACTTC.